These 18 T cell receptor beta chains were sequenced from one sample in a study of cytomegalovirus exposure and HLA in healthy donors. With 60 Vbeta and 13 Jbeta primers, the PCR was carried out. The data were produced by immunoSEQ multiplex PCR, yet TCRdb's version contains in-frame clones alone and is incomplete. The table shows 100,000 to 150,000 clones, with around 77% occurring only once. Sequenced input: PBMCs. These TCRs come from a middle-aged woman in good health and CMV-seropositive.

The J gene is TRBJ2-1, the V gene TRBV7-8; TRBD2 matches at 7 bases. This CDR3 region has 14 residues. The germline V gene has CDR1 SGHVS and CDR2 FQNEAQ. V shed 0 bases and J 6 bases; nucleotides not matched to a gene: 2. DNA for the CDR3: TGTGCCAGCAGCTTAGCGGGACTACCCAATGAGCAGTTCTTC. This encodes CASSLAGLPNEQFF.

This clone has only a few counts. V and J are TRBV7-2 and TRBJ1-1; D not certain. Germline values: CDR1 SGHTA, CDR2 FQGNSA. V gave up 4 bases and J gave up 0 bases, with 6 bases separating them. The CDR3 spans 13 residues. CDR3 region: CASSSRLNTEAFF. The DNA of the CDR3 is TGTGCCAGCAGCTCTAGGTTGAACACTGAAGCTTTCTTT.

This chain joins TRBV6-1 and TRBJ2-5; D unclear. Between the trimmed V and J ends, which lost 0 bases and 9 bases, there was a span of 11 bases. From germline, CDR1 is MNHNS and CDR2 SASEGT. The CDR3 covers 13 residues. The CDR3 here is CASSEAYGQAQYF. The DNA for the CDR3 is TGTGCCAGCAGTGAAGCGTACGGTCAGGCCCAGTACTTC.

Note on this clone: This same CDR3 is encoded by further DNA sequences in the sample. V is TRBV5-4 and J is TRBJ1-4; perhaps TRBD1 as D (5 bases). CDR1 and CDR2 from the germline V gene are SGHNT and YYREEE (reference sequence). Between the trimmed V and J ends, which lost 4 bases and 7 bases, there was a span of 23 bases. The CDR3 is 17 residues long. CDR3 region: CASSPGGNPRGGEKLFF. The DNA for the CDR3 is TGTGCCAGCAGCCCGGGGGGTAACCCTCGAGGTGGTGAAAAACTGTTTTTT.

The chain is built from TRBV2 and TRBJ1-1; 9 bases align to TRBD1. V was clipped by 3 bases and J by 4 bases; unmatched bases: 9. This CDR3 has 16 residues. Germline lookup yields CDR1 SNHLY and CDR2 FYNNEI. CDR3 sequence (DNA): TGTGCCAGCAGTGATAACAGGGGGCAGTCTGGCACTGAAGCTTTCTTT. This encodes CASSDNRGQSGTEAFF. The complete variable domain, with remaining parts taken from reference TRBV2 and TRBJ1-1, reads EPEVTQTPSHQVTQMGQEVILRCVPISNHLYFYWYRQILGQKVEFLVSFYNNEISEKSEIFDDQFSVERPDGSNFTLKIRSTKLEDSAMYFCASSDNRGQSGTEAFFGQGTRLTVV.

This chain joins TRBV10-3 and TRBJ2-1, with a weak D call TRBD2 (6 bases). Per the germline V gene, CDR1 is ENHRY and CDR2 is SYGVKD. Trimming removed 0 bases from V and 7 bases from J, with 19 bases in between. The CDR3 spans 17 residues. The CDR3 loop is CAISESIGGLVGNEQFF. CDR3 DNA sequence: TGTGCCATCAGTGAGTCGATCGGAGGGCTAGTGGGAAATGAGCAGTTCTTC.

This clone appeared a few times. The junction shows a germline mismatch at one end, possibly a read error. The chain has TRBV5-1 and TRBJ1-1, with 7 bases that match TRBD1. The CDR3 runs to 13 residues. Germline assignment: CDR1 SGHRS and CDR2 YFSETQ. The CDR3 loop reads CAGGSRGSTEAFF. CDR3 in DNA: TGTGCCGGAGGGTCCAGGGGGAGCACTGAAGCTTTCTTT.

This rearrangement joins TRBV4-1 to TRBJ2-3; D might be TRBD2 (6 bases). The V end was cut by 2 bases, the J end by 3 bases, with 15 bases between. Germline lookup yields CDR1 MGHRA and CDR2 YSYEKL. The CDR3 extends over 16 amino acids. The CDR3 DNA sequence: TGCGCCAGCAGCCAAACTGTGGGAGGTATGACAGATACGCAGTATTTT. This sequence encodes CASSQTVGGMTDTQYF.

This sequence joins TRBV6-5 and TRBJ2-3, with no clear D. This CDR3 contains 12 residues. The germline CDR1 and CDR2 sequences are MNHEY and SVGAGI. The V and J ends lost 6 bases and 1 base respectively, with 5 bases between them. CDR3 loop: CASRHGTDTQYF. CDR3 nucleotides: TGTGCCAGCAGACATGGCACAGATACGCAGTATTTT.

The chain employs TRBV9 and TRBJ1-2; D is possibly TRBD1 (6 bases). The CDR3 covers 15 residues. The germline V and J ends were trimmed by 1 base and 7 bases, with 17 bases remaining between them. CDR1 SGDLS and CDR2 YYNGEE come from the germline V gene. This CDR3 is CASSVSRTAGAGYTF. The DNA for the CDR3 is TGTGCCAGCAGCGTATCCAGGACAGCAGGGGCTGGCTACACCTTC. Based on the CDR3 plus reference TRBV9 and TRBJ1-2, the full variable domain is DSGVTQTPKHLITATGQRVTLRCSPRSGDLSVYWYQQSLDQGLQFLIQYYNGEERAKGNILERFSAQQFPDLHSELNLSSLELGDSALYFCASSVSRTAGAGYTFGSGTRLTVV.

CDR3 region: CASGRRSGANVLTF. The CDR3 region has the DNA TGTGCCAGCGGGAGGCGGTCTGGGGCCAACGTCCTGACTTTC. The chain is built from TRBV25-1 and TRBJ2-6; weak D call: TRBD2 (6 bases). Germline V gives CDR1 MGHDK, CDR2 SYGVNS. This CDR3 is built from 14 residues. V was cut by 8 bases and J by 1 base, with 9 bases left in between.

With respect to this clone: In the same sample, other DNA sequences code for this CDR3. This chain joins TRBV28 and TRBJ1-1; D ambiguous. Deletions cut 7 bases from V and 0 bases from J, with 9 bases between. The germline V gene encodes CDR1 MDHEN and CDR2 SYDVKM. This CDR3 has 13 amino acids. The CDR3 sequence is CASTRGMNTEAFF. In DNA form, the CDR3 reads TGTGCCAGCACTAGAGGAATGAACACTGAAGCTTTCTTT.

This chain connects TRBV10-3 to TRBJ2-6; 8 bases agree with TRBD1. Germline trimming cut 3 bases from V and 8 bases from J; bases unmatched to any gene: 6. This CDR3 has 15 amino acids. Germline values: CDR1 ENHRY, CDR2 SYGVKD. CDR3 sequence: CAISESRGRTNVLTF. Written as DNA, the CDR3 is TGTGCCATCAGTGAAAGCAGGGGGCGAACCAACGTCCTGACTTTC.

The CDR3 DNA is TGTGCCAGCAGCGCCGTAGCGGGAGGGCCTGATGAGCAGTACTTC. This sequence encodes CASSAVAGGPDEQYF. This chain connects TRBV5-6 to TRBJ2-7; 11 nucleotides align to TRBD2. Trimming took 4 bases from V and 7 from J; bases not matched to a gene: 10. Germline V lookup: CDR1 SGHDT, CDR2 YYEEEE. The CDR3 covers 15 residues.

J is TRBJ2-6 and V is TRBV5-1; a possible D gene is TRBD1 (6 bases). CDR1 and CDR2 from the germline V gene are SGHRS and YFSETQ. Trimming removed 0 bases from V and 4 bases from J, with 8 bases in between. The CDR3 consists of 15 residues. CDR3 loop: CASSLGGGGANVLTF. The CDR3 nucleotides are TGCGCCAGCAGCTTGGGAGGGGGAGGGGCCAACGTCCTGACTTTC. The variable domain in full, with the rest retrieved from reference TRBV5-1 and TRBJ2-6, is KAGVTQTPRYLIKTRGQQVTLSCSPISGHRSVSWYQQTPGQGLQFLFEYFSETQRNKGNFPGRFSGRQFSNSRSEMNVSTLELGDSALYLCASSLGGGGANVLTFGAGSRLTVL.

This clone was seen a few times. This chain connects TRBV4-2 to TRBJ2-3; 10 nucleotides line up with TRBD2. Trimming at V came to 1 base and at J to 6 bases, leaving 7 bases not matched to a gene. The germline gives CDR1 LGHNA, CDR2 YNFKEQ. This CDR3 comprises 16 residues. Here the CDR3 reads CASSQVNSGRSDTQYF. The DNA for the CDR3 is TGTGCCAGCAGCCAAGTAAATAGCGGGAGGTCGGATACGCAGTATTTT.

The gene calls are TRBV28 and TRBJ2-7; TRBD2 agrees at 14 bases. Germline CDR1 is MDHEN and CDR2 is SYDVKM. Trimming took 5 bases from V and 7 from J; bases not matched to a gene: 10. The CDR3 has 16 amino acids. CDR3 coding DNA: TGTGCCAGCAGTAAGACTAGCGGGAGGGCCCGGAGAGAGCAGTACTTC. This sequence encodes CASSKTSGRARREQYF.

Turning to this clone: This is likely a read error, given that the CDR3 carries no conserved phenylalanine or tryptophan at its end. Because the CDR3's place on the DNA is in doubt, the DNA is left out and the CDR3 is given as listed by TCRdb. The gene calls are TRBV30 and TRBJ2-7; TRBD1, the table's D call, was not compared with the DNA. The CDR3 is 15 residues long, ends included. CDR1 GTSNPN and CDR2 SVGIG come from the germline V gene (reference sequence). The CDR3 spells CAWIRPSGASYEHYL.